This TCR beta chain was obtained from a study of PD-1 blockade in classical Hodgkin lymphoma. This clone was counted between two and nine times. The germline V gene encodes CDR1 SGDLS and CDR2 YYNGEE. The CDR3 has 15 amino acids. With 4 bases clipped from V and 7 bases from J, the junction kept 13 bases outside the gene matches. The table came from immunoSEQ multiplex PCR; TCRdb's copy has only in-frame clones and leaves some out. Of more than 40,000 clones listed, around three quarters are singletons. Each patient's relapse followed autologous stem cell transplantation, and brentuximab vedotin exposure varied.

Specimen: peripheral blood mononuclear cells (PBMCs), collected before the second cycle of nivolumab. The receptor comes from a human donor with classical Hodgkin lymphoma. This chain joins TRBV9 and TRBJ1-2, with 7 bases lining up with TRBD1. This CDR3 is CASSRGDRDRSGYTF. The CDR3 DNA follows: TGTGCCAGCAGCCGCGGAGACAGGGACCGTTCTGGCTACACCTTC.